This TCR beta chain came from a study of blood T cell repertoires in COVID-19. Participants reported their clinical history, and cohort assignment relied on those reports. This clone was seen only a few times. The CDR3 extends over 16 amino acids. Germline-derived CDR1 and CDR2 are SGHNT and YYREEE (reference sequence). Trimming removed 3 bases from V and 4 bases from J; junction bases left unmatched: 10. The assay was immunoSEQ multiplex PCR, and TCRdb's table has in-frame clones only and misses some. This sample has over 200,000 clones; approximately 89% occur once, and the top ten carry roughly 3.7%.

This TCR was sampled from a woman in her twenties or thirties who had been exposed to COVID-19. V is TRBV5-4 and J is TRBJ1-2; 9 bases line up with TRBD1. Sample: PBMCs or T cells enriched from blood (not recorded which). The CDR3 sequence is CASSSEPGTGFYGYTF. The CDR3 DNA follows: TGTGCCAGCAGCTCGGAACCCGGGACAGGGTTCTATGGCTACACCTTC.